Sequencing of this TCR beta chain was carried out in a study of beta chain features in type 1 diabetes. Study-level findings and limits: Reads derived from cDNA could over-represent cells showing high TCR expression.

V was shortened by 3 bases and J by 3 bases, with 14 bases between the two germline ends. The CDR3 runs to 15 residues. Germline CDR1 and CDR2: MDHEN and SYDVKM. Populations isolated by sorting all had purity greater than 95%. This clone came up a few times. Its antigen is undetermined. Of the isolated RNA, all was reverse transcribed, and so the sequenced material was expressed TCRB transcripts. The method was immunoSEQ multiplex PCR; TCRdb's version includes in-frame clones alone and lacks a portion of them. The sample holds 200,000 to 250,000 clones, 9.6% seen once. The chain combines TRBV28 with TRBJ1-2; tentative D call: TRBD1 (5 bases). The sequence was collected from a woman aged 18-29 years in good health. Sequenced: naive CD4+ T cells from blood. CDR3 loop: CASSFPGLPDYGYTF. The CDR3 coding sequence is TGTGCCAGCAGTTTCCCGGGACTCCCAGACTATGGCTACACCTTC.